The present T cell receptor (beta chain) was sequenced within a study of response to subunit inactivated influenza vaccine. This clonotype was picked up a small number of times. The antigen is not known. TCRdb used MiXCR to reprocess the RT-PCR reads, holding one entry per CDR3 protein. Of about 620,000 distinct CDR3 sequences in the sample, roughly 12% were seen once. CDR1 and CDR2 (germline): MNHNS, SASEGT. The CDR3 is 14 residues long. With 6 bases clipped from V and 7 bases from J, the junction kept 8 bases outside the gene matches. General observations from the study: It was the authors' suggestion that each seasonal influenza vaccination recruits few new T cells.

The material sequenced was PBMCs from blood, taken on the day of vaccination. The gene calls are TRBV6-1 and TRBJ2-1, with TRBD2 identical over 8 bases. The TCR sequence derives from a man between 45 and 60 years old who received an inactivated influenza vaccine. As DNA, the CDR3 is TGTGCCAGCAGCGCGGGGGGCTTTAAAAATGAGCAGTTCTTC. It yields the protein CASSAGGFKNEQFF.